This TCR beta chain is drawn from a study of blood T cell repertoires in COVID-19. The wider study: Sites across the United States, Italy and Spain contributed samples from acute and convalescent COVID-19. Sample material is recorded as cDNA or gDNA derived from T cells, B-cell-depleted T cells, or PBMCs.

Trimming pared 1 base from V and 4 bases from J, leaving 7 bases between. Germline V gene lookup returns CDR1 KGHSH and CDR2 LQKENI. The CDR3 spans 14 residues. In the authors' workflow: The authors estimated nucleated cell counts from reference gene primer amplification. Sequenced by immunoSEQ multiplex PCR; TCRdb stores in-frame clones only, minus some. The V and J calls and clone size are taken from that table; D and trimming were inferred from the DNA. The top ten clones hold 2% to 2.5% of a sample with 220,000 or so clones, 84% of them seen once. This chain connects TRBV18 to TRBJ2-2, with D uncertain. The sequencing input was peripheral blood. The origin of this receptor is a woman aged 60 to 75 with acute or convalescent COVID-19. The CDR3 is CASSPRAGTGELFF. The CDR3 DNA reads TGTGCCAGCTCACCACGAGCAGGCACCGGGGAGCTGTTTTTT.